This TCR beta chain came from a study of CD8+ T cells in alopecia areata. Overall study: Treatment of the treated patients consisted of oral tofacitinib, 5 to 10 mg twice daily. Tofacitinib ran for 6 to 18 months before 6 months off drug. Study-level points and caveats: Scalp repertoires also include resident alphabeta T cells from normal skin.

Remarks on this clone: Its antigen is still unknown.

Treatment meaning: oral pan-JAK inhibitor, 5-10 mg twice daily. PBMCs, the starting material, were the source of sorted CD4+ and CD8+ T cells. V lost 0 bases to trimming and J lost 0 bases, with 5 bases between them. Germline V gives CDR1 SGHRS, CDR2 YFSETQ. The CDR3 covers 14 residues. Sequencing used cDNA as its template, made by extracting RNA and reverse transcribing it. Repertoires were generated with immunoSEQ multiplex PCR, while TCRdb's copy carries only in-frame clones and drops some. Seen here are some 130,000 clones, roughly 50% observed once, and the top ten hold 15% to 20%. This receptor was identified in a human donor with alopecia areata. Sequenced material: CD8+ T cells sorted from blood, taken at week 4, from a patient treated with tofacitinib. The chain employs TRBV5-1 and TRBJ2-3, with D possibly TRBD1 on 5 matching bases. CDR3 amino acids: CASSLDRSTDTQYF. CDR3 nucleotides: TGCGCCAGCAGCTTGGACAGGAGCACAGATACGCAGTATTTT.